This T cell receptor beta chain was documented in a study of cytomegalovirus exposure and HLA in healthy donors. Across the whole study: The 100 to 150 validation repertoires and the roughly 700 first-cohort repertoires shared a platform, a later analysis reported.

V shed 3 bases and J shed 6 bases, with 16 bases lying between them. The CDR3 has 15 amino acids. Germline CDR1 and CDR2: SGHTS and YDEGEE. Note on this clone: The antigen is unknown.

Findings of the study overall: A few chains linked to CMV were shown in vitro to be specific for CMV antigens. Subsequent analysis showed first-cohort TCR clusters tending to co-occur in 120 validation repertoires.

Profiling relied on immunoSEQ multiplex PCR, and the TCRdb table lists in-frame clones only, not all of them. The data contain hundreds of thousands of clones, roughly 89% of them singletons. The sequenced sample was PBMCs. The chain carries TRBV5-8 and TRBJ1-5; D possibly corresponds to TRBD1 (6 bases). The sequence was collected from a woman aged 18 to 35 in good health and CMV-seronegative. CDR3 sequence: CASSSDGTPRQPQHF. The CDR3 region has the DNA TGTGCCAGCAGCTCAGACGGGACACCGCGTCAGCCCCAGCATTTT.